This TCR beta chain was retrieved from a study of blood T cell repertoires in COVID-19. For the study at large: COVID-19 samples collected from the United States, Italy and Spain covered acute and convalescent phases. PBMCs, B-cell-depleted T cells, or T cells provided the cDNA or gDNA that made up the material.

The CDR3 is 13 residues long. The germline V and J ends were trimmed by 4 bases and 7 bases, with 13 bases remaining between them. Germline CDR1 SQVTM, CDR2 ANQGSEA. The age range of participants was about 18 to 89 years, with residence in some 25 US areas. Original handling: From reference gene primer amplification, estimates of nucleated cell counts were derived. The assay was immunoSEQ multiplex PCR, and TCRdb's table has in-frame clones only and misses some. D and trimming come from the DNA, and the V and J calls and clone size come from that table. Among under 400,000 clones listed, about 86% were seen once.

The sequence was obtained from a woman between 35 and 50 years old with acute COVID-19. This sequence joins TRBV29-1 and TRBJ2-2; tentatively, D is TRBD2 (5 bases). The sequenced sample consisted of PBMCs or T cells enriched from blood (not recorded which). The CDR3: CSVVVVGDGELFF. The CDR3 coding sequence is TGCAGCGTTGTAGTTGTGGGAGACGGGGAGCTGTTTTTT.